This is a list of T cell receptor beta chains from one sample in a study of blood T cells in healthy people across ages. Using its own MiXCR run on the 5' RACE reads, TCRdb lists one record per CDR3 protein. The sample has approximately 600,000 distinct CDR3 sequences; around three fifths are singletons. Sequencing was performed on blood. The receptors originated from a man aged 60-69 years in good health. The CDR3 runs from the conserved cysteine through the conserved F or W. D genes are given only for firm matches. Part of the rows lack a size; the others show once, few, many or a class for expanded clones.

J	V	size	D	DNA	CDR3
TRBJ2-7	TRBV5-1	-	TRBD1	TGCGCCAGCAGCTTGGATTCAGGGGGAATCTCCTACGAGCAGTACTTC	CASSLDSGGISYEQYF
TRBJ2-7	TRBV20-1	-	TRBD1	TGCAGTGCCAGAGAGGTCGGGACAGCCTACGAGCAGTACTTC	CSAREVGTAYEQYF
TRBJ2-1	TRBV5-1	-	TRBD2	TGCGCCAGCAGCTTTTTCGGGACTAGCGCCTACAATGAGCAGTTCTTC	CASSFFGTSAYNEQFF
TRBJ2-7	TRBV15	few	-	TGTGCCACCAGCAGAGACCCGACAGTCAAATCTTACGAGCAGTACTTC	CATSRDPTVKSYEQYF
TRBJ1-5	TRBV7-2	-	TRBD1	TGTGCCAGCAGCTTGGGACAGTTCCCCCAGCCCCAGCATTTT	CASSLGQFPQPQHF
TRBJ2-5	TRBV6-6	-	TRBD1	TGTGCCAGCGGTTCTCCGGGACAGGGGACGCCCGGGCAGTACTTC	CASGSPGQGTPGQYF
TRBJ2-3	TRBV2	-	TRBD2	TGTGCCAGCAGTGGACCAGCGGGACCCACAGATACGCAGTATTTT	CASSGPAGPTDTQYF
TRBJ2-5	TRBV4-1	-	-	TGCGCCAGCAGCCAAGTGGGGGGGCTCGGGTACTTC	CASSQVGGLGYF
TRBJ2-3	TRBV10-3	-	TRBD2	TGTGCCATCAGTGAGAGGAGGCAGGGAGGGACAGATACGCAGTATTTT	CAISERRQGGTDTQYF
TRBJ2-6	TRBV20-1	-	-	TGCAGTGTTCCAGTGGCCGGGGCTGGGGCCAACGTCCTGACTTTC	CSVPVAGAGANVLTF
TRBJ2-3	TRBV6-5	once	TRBD1	TGTGCCAGCAGTTACACCGGGACAGGGCTCACAGATACGCAGTATTTT	CASSYTGTGLTDTQYF
TRBJ2-5	TRBV12-3/TRBV12-4	-	-	TGTGCCAGCAGTTTGACCCTGACAAGCGCCAAAGAGACCCAGTACTTC	CASSLTLTSAKETQYF
TRBJ1-1	TRBV11-2	-	-	TGTGCCAGCAGCTCCCCGGCGGGGAACACTGAAGCTTTCTTT	CASSSPAGNTEAFF
TRBJ2-7	TRBV4-1	-	TRBD2	TGCGCCAGCAGCCAAGAGTTACTAGCGGGAGTTCGCAACGAGCAGTACTTC	CASSQELLAGVRNEQYF
TRBJ2-3	TRBV29-1	-	-	TGCAGCGTCGATGACCGTCGTACCTTCACAGATACGCAGTATTTT	CSVDDRRTFTDTQYF
TRBJ2-2	TRBV5-1	-	-	TGCGCCAGCAGATCGGGACAGAACACCGGGGAGCTGTTTTTT	CASRSGQNTGELFF
TRBJ2-1	TRBV7-2	few	-	TGTGCCAGCAGTCTCCCTCTTCCAAGGAGCCCTCAGTTCTTC	CASSLPLPRSPQFF
TRBJ2-7	TRBV3-1	once	-	TGTGCCAGCAGCCAGGGTCGACAGCCCGCCTACGAGCAGTACTTC	CASSQGRQPAYEQYF
TRBJ2-5	TRBV28	-	-	TGTGCCAGCAGATTTTTGGGACGACGGGAGACCCAGTACTTC	CASRFLGRRETQYF
TRBJ2-1	TRBV4-1	-	-	TGCGCCAGCAGCCAAGTGTCGGGCGGGGTCAGGGGTATCTACAATGAGCAGTTCTTC	CASSQVSGGVRGIYNEQFF
TRBJ2-5	TRBV10-3	-	-	TGTGCCATCAGTGAAGGCGCGCGGCCTTACCAAGAGACCCAGTACTTC	CAISEGARPYQETQYF
TRBJ1-4	TRBV20-1	-	-	TGCAGTGCTAGAGTAAGGCACGAAAAACTGTTTTTT	CSARVRHEKLFF
TRBJ2-7	TRBV20-1	-	-	TGCAGTGCATCGACTGGCGGGGCCTTCTACGAGCAGTACTTC	CSASTGGAFYEQYF
TRBJ2-3	TRBV5-6	-	TRBD2	TGTGCCACTACGGGACTAGCGGCCGCGGGGGATACGCAGTATTTT	CATTGLAAAGDTQYF
TRBJ1-4	TRBV5-1	-	TRBD1	TGCGCCAGCAGCACGACAGGGGATGGAGAAAAACTGTTTTTT	CASSTTGDGEKLFF
TRBJ2-2	TRBV7-8	-	TRBD1	TGTGCCAGCAGCCCTAGGACAGGGCCCACCGGGGAGCTGTTTTTT	CASSPRTGPTGELFF
TRBJ1-2	TRBV4-2	-	-	TGTGCCAGCAGCCAAGAAGTAGGGGCAGGGACATATGGCTACACCTTC	CASSQEVGAGTYGYTF
TRBJ2-7	TRBV6-1	-	-	TGTGCCAGCAGTGAAACCAGAGACTACGAGCAGTACTTC	CASSETRDYEQYF
TRBJ2-1	TRBV20-1	-	TRBD2	TGCAGTGCCCCGGGACTAGCGCACAATGAGCAGTTCTTC	CSAPGLAHNEQFF
TRBJ2-5	TRBV7-9	-	TRBD1	TGTGCCAGCAGCTTTGGACAGGGGGCGGGAGAGACCCAGTACTTC	CASSFGQGAGETQYF
TRBJ2-7	TRBV21-1	-	-	TGTGCCTGCAGCAAAGTCTACGAGCAGTACTTC	CACSKVYEQYF
TRBJ2-7	TRBV10-3	-	-	TGTGCCACCCATGACAGCTACAATGAGCAGTACTTC	CATHDSYNEQYF
TRBJ2-5	TRBV7-8	-	TRBD2	TGTGCCAGCAGCTTAGGGACACCGGGAGGAGAGACCCAGTACTTC	CASSLGTPGGETQYF
TRBJ2-1	TRBV7-9	few	-	TGTGCCAGCAGTCCAAGACAGGCGAGCTCCTACAATGAGCAGTTCTTC	CASSPRQASSYNEQFF
TRBJ2-1	TRBV7-9	-	-	TGTGCCAGCAGCTTTGGGAGACAGTTCTCCTACAATGAGCAGTTCTTC	CASSFGRQFSYNEQFF
TRBJ2-1	TRBV12-3/TRBV12-4	once	TRBD2	TGTGCCAGCAGTTTAGGTTGGGGACTAGCCGGAGGTGTCAATGAGCAGTTCTTC	CASSLGWGLAGGVNEQFF
TRBJ2-1	TRBV12-3/TRBV12-4	-	-	TGTGCCAGCAAATTGGGGGGCGGCTACAATGAGCAGTTCTTC	CASKLGGGYNEQFF
TRBJ2-1	TRBV7-8	-	-	TGTGCCAGCAGCTTAAGTGGCCCGGCCTCCTACAATGAGCAGTTCTTC	CASSLSGPASYNEQFF
TRBJ2-1	TRBV18	many	TRBD1	TGTGCCAGCTCACTCGGGACAGCGGACAATGAGCAGTTCTTC	CASSLGTADNEQFF
TRBJ2-1	TRBV6-5	many	-	TGTGCCAGCAGTTACTCGTCAGCTAGGGGTGAGCAGTTCTTC	CASSYSSARGEQFF
TRBJ1-2	TRBV28	-	-	TGTGCCAGCTCAGATCCATCCGGCCCCTATGGCTACACCTTC	CASSDPSGPYGYTF
TRBJ1-2	TRBV7-2	few	TRBD1	TGTGCCAGCACCGGGACAGGGGGCTTTTCTAACTATGGCTACACCTTC	CASTGTGGFSNYGYTF
TRBJ2-1	TRBV7-8	-	TRBD2	TGTGCCAGCAGCCCGGGTCGGGGGGGCATCAATGAGCAGTTCTTC	CASSPGRGGINEQFF
TRBJ2-5	TRBV4-1	-	-	TGCGCCAGCAGCCAAGATCGAGGCGCGACCAACCCAAGAGAGACCCAGTACTTC	CASSQDRGATNPRETQYF
TRBJ2-7	TRBV6-1	-	TRBD2	TGTGCATCTAAGGCGGGGGTTCCTTACGAGCAGTACTTC	CASKAGVPYEQYF
TRBJ2-5	TRBV19	-	-	TGTGCCAGTAGTATACTAGCACGGGAGACCCAGTACTTC	CASSILARETQYF
TRBJ1-6	TRBV20-1	-	-	TGCAGTGCTAGGGACACTCTGAATAATTCACCCCTCCACTTT	CSARDTLNNSPLHF
TRBJ1-1	TRBV29-1	few	-	TGCAGCGTTGTGGCTATCACTGAAGCTTTCTTT	CSVVAITEAFF
TRBJ1-5	TRBV5-1	-	-	TGCGCCAGCAGCAAGGACAGCCTGCAGGGCGGCCGCCAGCCCCAGCATTTT	CASSKDSLQGGRQPQHF
TRBJ1-1	TRBV10-3	-	-	TGTGCCATCACCACGACAGGTTCGAACACTGAAGCTTTCTTT	CAITTTGSNTEAFF
TRBJ2-2	TRBV27	-	-	TGTGCTAGCAGTCCCGTCGGAGCCACCGGGGAGCTGTTTTTT	CASSPVGATGELFF
TRBJ1-2	TRBV6-1	-	-	TGTGCCAGCAGTCTCGCGACAGCCTCATTCTATGGCTACACCTTC	CASSLATASFYGYTF